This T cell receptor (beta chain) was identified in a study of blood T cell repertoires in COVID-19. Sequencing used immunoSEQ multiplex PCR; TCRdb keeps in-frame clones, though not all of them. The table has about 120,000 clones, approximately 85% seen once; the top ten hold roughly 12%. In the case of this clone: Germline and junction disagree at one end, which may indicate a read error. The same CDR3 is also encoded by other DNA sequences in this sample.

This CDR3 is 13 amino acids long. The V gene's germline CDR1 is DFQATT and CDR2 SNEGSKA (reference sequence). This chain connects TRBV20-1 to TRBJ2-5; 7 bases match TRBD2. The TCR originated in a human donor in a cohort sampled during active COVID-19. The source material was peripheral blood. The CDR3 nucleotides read TGCAGCGCTAGTCCCCGAGCGGGGGAGACCCAGTACTTC. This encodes CSASPRAGETQYF.